This T cell receptor beta chain was identified in a study of blood T cells in healthy people across ages. General study points: It was held that the diversity estimates obtained from one million T cells were underestimates. A greater number of naive CD4+ cells and higher diversity distinguished long-lived donors from aged donors.

Trimming removed 6 bases from V and 14 bases from J, with 10 bases in between. Per germline, CDR1 SQVTM and CDR2 ANQGSEA. This CDR3 has 9 amino acids. A second PCR, run for about 6 to 11 cycles, used a sample-barcoded 5' primer plus a J-beta primer mix. TCRdb reanalysed the 5' RACE reads using MiXCR and keeps one entry per CDR3 protein. In the table there are around 940,000 distinct CDR3 sequences, 45% to 60% of which are singletons. Donors were systemically healthy Caucasian individuals from Russia aged roughly 6 to 100 years. Each of the donors had around 9 milliliters of peripheral blood drawn into EDTA-treated Vacutainer tubes. The sample holds a few counts of this clonotype. Its specificity is unknown.

The sample was blood. The TCR originated in a woman aged 55-70 years in good health. The V call is TRBV29-1, the J call TRBJ1-4; D gene uncertain. CDR3 sequence reads: CSVGETLFF. The CDR3 bases are TGCAGCGTGGGAGAGACGCTGTTTTTT.